The rows below give T cell receptor beta chains drawn from one sample of a study of shared clonotypes between healthy human individuals. Libraries were prepared by immunoSEQ multiplex PCR; TCRdb keeps only in-frame clonotypes and omits some of them. The data hold some 900,000 clones, with around three quarters observed a single time. The specimen sequenced was memory CD4+ T cells sorted from blood. These receptors were taken from a man younger than 35 in good health. CDR3s include the opening cysteine and the closing phenylalanine or tryptophan. Fields, in order: D gene, J gene, V gene, CDR3 length, CDR3 protein. A D gene is named only where the DNA matches it firmly.

TRBD1 TRBJ1-5 TRBV5-6 14 CASSLLRGDQPQHF
. TRBJ1-2 TRBV7-6 15 CASSGPDRLVDGYTF
. TRBJ2-1 TRBV30 15 CAWARGRGAWNEQFF
. TRBJ2-2 TRBV19 16 CASSHRQSTGTGELFF
. TRBJ1-1 TRBV6-6 14 CASSSPSLKPEAFF
. TRBJ1-5 TRBV19 12 CASADVYQPQHF
. TRBJ2-1 TRBV11-2 15 CASRPTGTTLGEQFF
TRBD1 TRBJ1-6 TRBV4-2 15 CASSPGTDLNSPLHF
. TRBJ1-6 TRBV2 15 CASKSSGQEGSPLHF
. TRBJ1-4 TRBV30 17 CAWNLGRQRSDNEKLFF
. TRBJ2-1 TRBV4-1 15 CASSQGAGFANEQFF
. TRBJ2-7 TRBV28 13 CASKGPNPYEQYF
. TRBJ2-5 TRBV25-1 13 CASSDPGVETQYF
. TRBJ2-5 TRBV5-1 15 CASSQGLGLQETQYF
. TRBJ2-3 TRBV28 16 CASSLRFGGGTDTQYF
. TRBJ2-1 TRBV5-6 12 CASSLRLNEQFF
. TRBJ2-7 TRBV10-1 13 CASSESRGLMQYF
TRBD2 TRBJ2-7 TRBV2 14 CASSIGSGGYEQYF
TRBD1 TRBJ1-2 TRBV6-5 15 CASSLGGGWDYGYTF
TRBD1 TRBJ2-7 TRBV5-1 14 CASSSTGTGSEQYF
. TRBJ1-2 TRBV4-1 13 CASTLGPRYGYTF
TRBD1 TRBJ1-4 TRBV7-2 14 CASSLDRGSEKLFF
. TRBJ2-5 TRBV2 15 CASGALAKKGETQYF
TRBD1 TRBJ2-7 TRBV11-2 15 CASSPDRGASYEQYF
TRBD1 TRBJ1-6 TRBV2 15 CASSPQGASNSPLHF
. TRBJ2-5 TRBV30 12 CAWSVQAETQYF
. TRBJ1-3 TRBV6-5 15 CASSYSNGPGNTIYF
. TRBJ2-2 TRBV6-1 15 CASSELQRGTGELFF
. TRBJ2-7 TRBV6-5 14 CASSYQINGYEQYF
TRBD1 TRBJ1-1 TRBV5-4 15 CASSLDRGSNTEAFF
. TRBJ2-2 TRBV7-9 13 CASSFFRPGELFF
TRBD2 TRBJ2-3 TRBV6-6 13 CASSVTSARTQYF
. TRBJ1-2 TRBV9 14 CASSVAVGVYGYTF
. TRBJ1-5 TRBV5-1 15 CASSWSGGSNQPQHF
TRBD2 TRBJ2-3 TRBV5-1 15 CASSRAGDYSDTQYF
TRBD1 TRBJ1-2 TRBV7-6 14 CASSPPGTGGGYTF
. TRBJ1-2 TRBV30 11 CAWSEPWGYTF
. TRBJ2-6 TRBV10-2 15 CASSEWGSGANVLTF
. TRBJ2-3 TRBV10-1 13 CASSESEGRTQYF
. TRBJ2-2 TRBV6-1 14 CASSDGPVAGELFF
. TRBJ2-3 TRBV30 12 CAWTLVTDTQYF
TRBD2 TRBJ2-4 TRBV6-6 15 CASRLREGDKNIQYF
TRBD1 TRBJ1-4 TRBV19 19 CASSGIPIGTGATNEKLFF
. TRBJ1-1 TRBV5-1 15 CASSYSRGGNTEAFF
. TRBJ2-2 TRBV11-3 18 CASSLGGVGALETGELFF
TRBD2 TRBJ2-7 TRBV5-1 15 CASSLSGGSSYEQYF
. TRBJ1-3 TRBV2 12 CASQASGNTIYF
. TRBJ2-7 TRBV6-1 15 CASSEAQIGRRAAYF
. TRBJ1-2 TRBV5-1 13 CASSLTGVYGYTF
. TRBJ2-7 TRBV18 13 CASSQGQGYEQYF